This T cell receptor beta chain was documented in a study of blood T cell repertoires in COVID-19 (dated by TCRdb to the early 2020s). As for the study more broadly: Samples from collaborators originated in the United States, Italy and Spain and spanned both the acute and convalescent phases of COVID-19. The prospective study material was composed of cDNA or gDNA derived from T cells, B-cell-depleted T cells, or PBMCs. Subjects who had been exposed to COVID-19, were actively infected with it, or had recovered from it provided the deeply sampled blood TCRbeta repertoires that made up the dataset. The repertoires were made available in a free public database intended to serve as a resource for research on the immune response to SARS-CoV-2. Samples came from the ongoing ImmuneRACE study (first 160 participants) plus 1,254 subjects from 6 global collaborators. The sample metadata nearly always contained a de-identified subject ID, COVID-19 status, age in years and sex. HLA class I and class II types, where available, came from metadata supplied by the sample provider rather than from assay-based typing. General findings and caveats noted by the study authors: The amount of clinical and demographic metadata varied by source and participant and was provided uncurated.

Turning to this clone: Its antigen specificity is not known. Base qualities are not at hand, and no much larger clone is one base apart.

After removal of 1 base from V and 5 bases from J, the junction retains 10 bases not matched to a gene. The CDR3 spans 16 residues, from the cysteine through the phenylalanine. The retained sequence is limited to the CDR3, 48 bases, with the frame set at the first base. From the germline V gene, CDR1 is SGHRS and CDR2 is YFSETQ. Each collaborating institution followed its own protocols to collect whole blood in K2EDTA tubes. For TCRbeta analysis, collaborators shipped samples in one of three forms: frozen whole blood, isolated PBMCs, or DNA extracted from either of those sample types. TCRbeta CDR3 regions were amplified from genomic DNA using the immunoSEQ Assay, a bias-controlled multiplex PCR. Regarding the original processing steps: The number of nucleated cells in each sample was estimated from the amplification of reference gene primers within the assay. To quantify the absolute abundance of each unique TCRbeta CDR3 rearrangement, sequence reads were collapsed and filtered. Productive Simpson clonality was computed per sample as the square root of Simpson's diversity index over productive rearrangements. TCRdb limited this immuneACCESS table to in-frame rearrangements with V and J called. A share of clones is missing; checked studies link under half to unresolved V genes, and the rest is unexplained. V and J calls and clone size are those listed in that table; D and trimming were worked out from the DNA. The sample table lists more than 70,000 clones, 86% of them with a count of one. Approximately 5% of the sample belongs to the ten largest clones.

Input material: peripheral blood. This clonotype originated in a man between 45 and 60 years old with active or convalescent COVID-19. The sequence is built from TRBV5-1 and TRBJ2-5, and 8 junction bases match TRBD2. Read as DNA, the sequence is TGCGCCAGCAGCTTGTGGGCTGCTAGCGGGCGGGAGACCCAGTACTTC. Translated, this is CASSLWAASGRETQYF.